The T cell receptor (beta chain) described here comes from a study of cytomegalovirus exposure and HLA in healthy donors. In this sample, this clone turned up a few times. The study ran its PCR with 60 Vbeta and 13 Jbeta primers. Assay: immunoSEQ multiplex PCR; the TCRdb copy retains only in-frame clones and omits some. The data hold 110,000 or so clones, with around 77% observed a single time. V was clipped by 2 bases and J by 10 bases; unmatched bases: 10. The CDR3 contains 15 residues. Germline CDR1 SGHNT, CDR2 YYREEE (reference sequence). Sequenced: PBMCs. This clonotype was obtained from a middle-aged man in good health and CMV-seropositive. This chain connects TRBV5-4 to TRBJ2-1, with 9 bases that match TRBD2. As DNA, the CDR3 is TGTGCCAGCAGCTTAGACATCGTTGGGACTAGCGAGCAGTTCTTC. It yields the protein CASSLDIVGTSEQFF.